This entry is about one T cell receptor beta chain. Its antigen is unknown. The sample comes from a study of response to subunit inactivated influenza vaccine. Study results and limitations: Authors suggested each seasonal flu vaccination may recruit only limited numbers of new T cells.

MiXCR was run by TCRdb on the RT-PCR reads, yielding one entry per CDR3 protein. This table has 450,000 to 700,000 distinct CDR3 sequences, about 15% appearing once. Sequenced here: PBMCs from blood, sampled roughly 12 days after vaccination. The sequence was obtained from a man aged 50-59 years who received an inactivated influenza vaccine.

CDR3 amino acids: CASSRGTQETQYF. The CDR3 coding sequence is TGTGCCAGCTCACGGGGGACGCAAGAGACCCAGTACTTC. The chain carries TRBV18 and TRBJ2-5; D might be TRBD1 or TRBD2, each matching 5 bases. Trimming took 4 bases from V and 2 from J, leaving 8 bases between them. The germline V gene encodes CDR1 KGHSH and CDR2 LQKENI. This CDR3 region has 13 residues.